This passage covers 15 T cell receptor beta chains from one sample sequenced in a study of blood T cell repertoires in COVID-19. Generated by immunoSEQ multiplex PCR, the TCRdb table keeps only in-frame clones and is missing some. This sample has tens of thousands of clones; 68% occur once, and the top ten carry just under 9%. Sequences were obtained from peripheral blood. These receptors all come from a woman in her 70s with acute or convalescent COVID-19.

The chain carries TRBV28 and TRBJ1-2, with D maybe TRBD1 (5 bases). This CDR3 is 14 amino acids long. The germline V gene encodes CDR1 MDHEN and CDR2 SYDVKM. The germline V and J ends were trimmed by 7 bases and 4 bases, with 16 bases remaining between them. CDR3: CASKPFRQTYGYTF. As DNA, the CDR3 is TGTGCCAGCAAACCCTTCCGACAGACCTATGGCTACACCTTC.

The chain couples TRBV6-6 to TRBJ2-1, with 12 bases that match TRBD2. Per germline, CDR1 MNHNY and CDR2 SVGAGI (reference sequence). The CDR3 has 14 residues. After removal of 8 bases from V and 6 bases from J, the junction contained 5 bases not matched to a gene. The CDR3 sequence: CASRLAGAGNEQFF. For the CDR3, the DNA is TGTGCCAGCCGACTAGCGGGGGCCGGCAATGAGCAGTTCTTC.

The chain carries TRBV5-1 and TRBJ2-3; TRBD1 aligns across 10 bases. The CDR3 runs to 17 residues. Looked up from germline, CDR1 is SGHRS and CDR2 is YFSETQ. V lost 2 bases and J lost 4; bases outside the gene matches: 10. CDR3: CASSFFPGQGIADTQYF. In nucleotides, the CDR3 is TGCGCCAGCAGCTTCTTCCCGGGACAGGGGATCGCAGATACGCAGTATTTT.

DNA of the CDR3: TGTGCCAGCCGAAGACAGGGGGCAAAAACTGAAGCTTTCTTT. It codes for CASRRQGAKTEAFF. The J gene is TRBJ1-1, the V gene TRBV6-5; 10 nucleotides agree with TRBD1. The CDR3 runs to 14 residues. V shed 8 bases, J shed 5 bases, and the junction held 8 bases outside the gene matches. The germline CDR1 and CDR2 sequences are MNHEY and SVGAGI.

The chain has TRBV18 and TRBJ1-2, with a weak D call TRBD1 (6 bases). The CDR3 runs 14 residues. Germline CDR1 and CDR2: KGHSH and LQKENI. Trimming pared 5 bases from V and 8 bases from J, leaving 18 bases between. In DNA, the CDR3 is TGTGCCAGCTCAACCCTCGGGACAATCAAGGGCTACACCTTC. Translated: CASSTLGTIKGYTF.

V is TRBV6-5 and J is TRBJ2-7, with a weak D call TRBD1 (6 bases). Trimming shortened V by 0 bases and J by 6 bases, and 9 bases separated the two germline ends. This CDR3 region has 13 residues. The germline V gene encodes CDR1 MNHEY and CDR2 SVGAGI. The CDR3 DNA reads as TGTGCCAGCAGTTACTCAGGACAGCGCGAGCAGTACTTC. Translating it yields CASSYSGQREQYF.

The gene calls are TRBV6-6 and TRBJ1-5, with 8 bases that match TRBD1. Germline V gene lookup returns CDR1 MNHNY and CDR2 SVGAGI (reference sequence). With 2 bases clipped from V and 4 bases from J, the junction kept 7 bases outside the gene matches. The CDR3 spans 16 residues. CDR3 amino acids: CASSYQNRGGNQPQHF. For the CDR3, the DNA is TGTGCCAGCAGTTACCAGAACAGGGGGGGGAATCAGCCCCAGCATTTT.

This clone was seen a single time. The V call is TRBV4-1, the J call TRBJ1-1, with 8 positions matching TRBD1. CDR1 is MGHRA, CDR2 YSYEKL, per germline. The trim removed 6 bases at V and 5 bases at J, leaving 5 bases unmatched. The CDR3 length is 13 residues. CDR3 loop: CASRLTGGTEAFF. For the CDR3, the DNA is TGCGCCAGCAGACTTACAGGGGGGACTGAAGCTTTCTTT.

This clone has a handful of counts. CDR3 coding DNA: TGTGCCAGCAGCGCACAGGGGGTCCTATACAATGAGCAGTTCTTC. The encoded protein is CASSAQGVLYNEQFF. The rearrangement links TRBV9 to TRBJ2-1; 8 positions agree with TRBD1. Germline assignment: CDR1 SGDLS and CDR2 YYNGEE. This CDR3 has 15 residues. Losses at the gene ends were 3 bases for V and 4 bases for J; bases not matched to a gene: 6.

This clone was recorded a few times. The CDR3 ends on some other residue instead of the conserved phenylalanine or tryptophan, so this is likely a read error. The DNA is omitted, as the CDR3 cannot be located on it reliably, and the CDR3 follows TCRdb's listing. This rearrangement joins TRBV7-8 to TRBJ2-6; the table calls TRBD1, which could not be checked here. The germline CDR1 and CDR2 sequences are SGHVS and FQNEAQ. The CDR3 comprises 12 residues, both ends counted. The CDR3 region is CASSLGGAGREY.

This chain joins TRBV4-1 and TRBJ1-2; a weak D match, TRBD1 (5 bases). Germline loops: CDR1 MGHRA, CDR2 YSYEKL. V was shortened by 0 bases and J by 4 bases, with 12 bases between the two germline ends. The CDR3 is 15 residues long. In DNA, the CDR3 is TGCGCCAGCAGCCAAGATCGGGGGGATGTCTATGGCTACACCTTC. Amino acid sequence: CASSQDRGDVYGYTF.

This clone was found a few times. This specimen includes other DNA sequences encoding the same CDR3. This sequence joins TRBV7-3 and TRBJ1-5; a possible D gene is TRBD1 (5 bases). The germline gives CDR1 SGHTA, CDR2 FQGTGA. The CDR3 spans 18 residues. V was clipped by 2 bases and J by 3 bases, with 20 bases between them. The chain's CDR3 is CASSLGGRGGENNQPQHF. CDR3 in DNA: TGTGCCAGCAGCTTAGGGGGACGCGGGGGAGAAAACAATCAGCCCCAGCATTTT. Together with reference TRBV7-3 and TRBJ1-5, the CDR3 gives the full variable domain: GAGVSQTPSNKVTEKGKYVELRCDPISGHTALYWYRQSLGQGPEFLIYFQGTGAADDSGLPNDRFFAVRPEGSVSTLKIQRTERGDSAVYLCASSLGGRGGENNQPQHFGDGTRLSIL.

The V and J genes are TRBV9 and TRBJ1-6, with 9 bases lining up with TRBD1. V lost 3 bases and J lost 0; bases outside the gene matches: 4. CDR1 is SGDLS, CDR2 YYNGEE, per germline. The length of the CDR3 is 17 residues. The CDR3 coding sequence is TGTGCCAGCAGCGGACGACAGGGGGACTCCTATAATTCACCCCTCCACTTT. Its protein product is CASSGRQGDSYNSPLHF.

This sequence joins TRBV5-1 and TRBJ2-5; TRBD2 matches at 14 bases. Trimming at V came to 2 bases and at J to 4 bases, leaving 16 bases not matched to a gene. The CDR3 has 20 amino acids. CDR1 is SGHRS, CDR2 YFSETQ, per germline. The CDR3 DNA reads TGCGCCAGCAGCTTCTTACCCCCGGGACTAGCGGGGGCCTTGGGAGAGACCCAGTACTTC. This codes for CASSFLPPGLAGALGETQYF.

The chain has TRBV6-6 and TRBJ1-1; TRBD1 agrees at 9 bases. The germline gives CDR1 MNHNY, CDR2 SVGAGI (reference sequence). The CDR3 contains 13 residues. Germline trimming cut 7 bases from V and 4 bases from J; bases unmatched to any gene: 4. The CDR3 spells CASNRGLGTEAFF. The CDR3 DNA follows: TGTGCCAGCAACAGGGGGCTCGGCACTGAAGCTTTCTTT.